The 24 T cell receptor beta chains below come from one sample, sequenced in a study of CD8+ T cells in alopecia areata. cDNA prepared by RNA extraction and subsequent reverse transcription served as the template for sequencing. The protocol was immunoSEQ multiplex PCR, while the TCRdb copy is restricted to in-frame clones and leaves out a portion. This repertoire lists more than 250,000 clones without singletons; around 1.2% sits in the top ten. Cells from pooled cutaneous lymph nodes were sorted by CD4, CD8alpha, NKG2D, NKG2ACE and other markers. Sequencing was performed on CD4+ T cells sorted from a lymph node. The receptors originated from a C3H/HeJ mouse with alopecia areata. The strain's MHC type: H2-k.

This clone has only a few counts. The gene names given are mouse names. The CDR3 end falls 3 residues outside the read, so it is completed with the germline J gene. The gene calls are TRBV1 and TRBJ1-6; D ambiguous. TRBJ1-6 is filed as an ORF, its function uncertain. The CDR3 is made up of 16 amino acids. Germline CDR1 NSQYPW, CDR2 LRSPGD (reference sequence). Trimming shortened V by 0 bases and J by 0 bases, and 6 bases separated the two germline ends. This CDR3 is CTCSAEQISYNSPLYF. The CDR3 bases that were read are TGCACCTGCAGTGCAGAACAGATTTCCTATAATTCGCCC.

This clone was detected only a few times. Each gene name is a mouse one. Sequencing ends 4 residues short of the CDR3 end; the germline J gene provides the rest. V is TRBV5 and J is TRBJ1-2; D is possibly TRBD1 (6 bases). V lost 0 bases to trimming and J lost 0 bases, with 11 bases between them. Germline-derived CDR1 and CDR2 are LGHNA and YNLKQL (reference sequence). The CDR3 is 16 amino acids. The CDR3 is CASSQDSGTTNSDYTF. The CDR3 bases that were read are TGTGCCAGCAGCCAAGATTCCGGGACAACAAACTCC.

Of note for this clone: Mouse gene names and germline throughout. Coverage ceases 4 residues before the CDR3 finishes, and the germline J gene fills in the end. J is TRBJ1-2 and V is TRBV29; a possible D gene is TRBD1 (5 bases). V gave up 6 bases and J gave up 0 bases, with 5 bases separating them. This CDR3 contains 12 residues. The germline gives CDR1 MSHET, CDR2 SYDVDS. The CDR3 here is CASRDTNSDYTF. CDR3 bases read: TGTGCTAGCAGGGACACAAACTCC.

This clone was observed a handful of times. Gene names refer to mouse genes. The CDR3 is cut off 4 residues early in the read; its end comes from the germline J gene. The chain is built from TRBV19 and TRBJ2-7; maybe TRBD2 (6 bases). Germline V gene sequence: CDR1 FNHDT, CDR2 SITEND (reference sequence). The ends were cut back, 4 bases at V and 3 bases at J, with 8 bases in the middle. The CDR3 loop spans 12 amino acids. The DNA read from the CDR3 is TGTGCCAGCAGTCTACTGGGCTAT. Its protein is CASSLLGY. From start to end, the CDR3 is CASSLLGYEQYF. The entire variable domain, with the rest obtained from reference TRBV19 and TRBJ2-7, is as follows: GGIITQTPKFLIGQEGQKLTLKCQQNFNHDTMYWYRQDSGKGLRLIYYSITENDLQKGDLSEGYDASREKKSSFSLTVTSAQKNEMAVFLCASSLLGYEQYFGPGTRLTVL.

As concerns this clone: Gene names and germline match the mouse. The CDR3 goes on 4 residues after the read ends, and that part is filled in from the germline J gene. The chain combines TRBV13-1 with TRBJ2-5, with a weak D call TRBD1 (5 bases). The CDR3 spans 15 residues. V was cut by 5 bases and J by 0 bases, with 13 bases left in between. CDR1 and CDR2 from the germline V gene are NSHNY and SYGAGN. The covered CDR3 bases are TGTGCCAGCAGGCCCCCCGGACAAAACCAAGAC. This codes for CASRPPGQNQD. The whole CDR3 protein reads CASRPPGQNQDTQYF.

Concerning this clone: These gene names are mouse names. The read comes to an end 4 residues before the CDR3 does, leaving the germline J gene to fill in the end. The chain employs TRBV1 and TRBJ2-7; 12 bases fit TRBD2. This CDR3 region has 15 residues. Germline CDR1 NSQYPW, CDR2 LRSPGD (reference sequence). The DNA read from the CDR3 is TGCACCTGCAGTGGGGGACTGGGGGGTCCTTAT. Residues: CTCSGGLGGPY. The full CDR3 reads CTCSGGLGGPYEQYF.

As concerns this clone: Gene names and germline match the mouse. The sequenced fragment ends 4 residues before the CDR3 boundary, so the rest is inferred from the germline J gene. The chain uses TRBV19 and TRBJ2-5; 12 bases align to TRBD2. Trimming cost V 7 bases and J 0 bases; bases outside gene matches: 0. The CDR3 length is 14 residues. The V gene's germline CDR1 is FNHDT and CDR2 SITEND (reference sequence). The CDR3 DNA, read in part, is TGTGCCAGCGGACTGGGGGGGAACCAAGAC. This codes for CASGLGGNQD. The full CDR3 protein reads CASGLGGNQDTQYF. Full variable domain (remainder filled in from reference TRBV19 and TRBJ2-5): GGIITQTPKFLIGQEGQKLTLKCQQNFNHDTMYWYRQDSGKGLRLIYYSITENDLQKGDLSEGYDASREKKSSFSLTVTSAQKNEMAVFLCASGLGGNQDTQYFGPGTRLLVL.

As to this clone: Gene and germline names: mouse. The read is 4 residues too short to cover the CDR3 end, so that end is filled in from the germline J gene. V and J are TRBV13-1 and TRBJ2-7, with 12 nucleotides matching TRBD2. The CDR3 runs to 14 residues. The germline gives CDR1 NSHNY, CDR2 SYGAGN. The CDR3: CASRGTGGLYEQYF. CDR3 DNA (partial): TGTGCCAGCAGAGGGACTGGGGGGCTATAT.

A word on this clone: The germline and genes are mouse ones. Incomplete CDR3 DNA: TGTGCCTGGAGTGGAGGGGACTGGGGGGGCCGTGCAGAA. Translating it yields CAWSGGDWGGRAE. The CDR3 in full is CAWSGGDWGGRAETLYF. The chain links TRBV31 to TRBJ2-3, with TRBD2 matching over 14 bases. The sequence runs out 4 residues before the end of the CDR3; the remainder is reconstructed from the germline J gene. V shed 2 bases, J shed 1 base, and the junction held 5 bases outside the gene matches. From germline, CDR1 is GKSSPN and CDR2 SITVG. The CDR3 runs to 17 residues.

Of note for this clone: Gene names refer to mouse genes. The read ends 4 residues shy of where the CDR3 ends; the end is completed using the germline J gene. This chain links TRBV19 with TRBJ2-3; perhaps TRBD1 as D (6 bases). CDR1 and CDR2 from the germline V gene are FNHDT and SITEND (reference sequence). There are 14 residues in the CDR3. The sequenced CDR3 bases are TGTGCTCTCCGGGACAATCCTAGTGCAGAA. This sequence encodes CALRDNPSAE. In full, the CDR3 reads CALRDNPSAETLYF.

Turning to this clone: Each gene name is a mouse one. Coverage ceases 4 residues before the CDR3 finishes, and the germline J gene fills in the end. This rearrangement joins TRBV19 to TRBJ2-1; 11 nucleotides match TRBD1. CDR1 and CDR2 (germline): FNHDT, SITEND (reference sequence). V shed 6 bases, J shed 4 bases, and the junction held 6 bases outside the gene matches. This CDR3 is 15 amino acids long. CDR3 bases read: TGTGCCAGCAACTCCGGGACAGGGGGGTATGCT. Translating it yields CASNSGTGGYA. The entire CDR3 protein reads CASNSGTGGYAEQFF.

A remark on this clone: With a much larger clone just one base away, this may be a read error. All gene names here are mouse names. The read ends 4 residues shy of where the CDR3 ends; the end is completed using the germline J gene. V usage is TRBV13-3 and J usage is TRBJ2-1; D may be TRBD1 (5 bases). From germline, CDR1 is NNHDY and CDR2 SYVADS. Trimming cost V 0 bases and J 4 bases, with 5 bases left between them. The CDR3 length is 13 residues. This chain's CDR3 is CASSDGQYAEQFF. Incomplete CDR3 DNA: TGTGCCAGCAGTGATGGACAGTATGCT.

This clone was detected only a few times. The genes and germline here are from mouse. The read is 3 residues too short to cover the CDR3 end, so that end is filled in from the germline J gene. The chain combines TRBV19 with TRBJ1-6, with 8 bases identical to TRBD1. TRBJ1-6 is placed among ORFs of uncertain function. In germline, CDR1 is FNHDT, CDR2 SITEND (reference sequence). The J segment lost 4 bases and the V segment lost 6 bases, leaving 6 bases of the junction unmatched. The CDR3 is 15 amino acids. The sequenced part of the CDR3 DNA is TGTGCCAGCACTCCCACAGGGGGGTATAATTCGCCC. It translates to CASTPTGGYNSP. The entire CDR3 protein is CASTPTGGYNSPLYF.

This clone was found a few times. The gene names here belong to mouse. The read terminates 3 residues before the CDR3 end, so the remaining end is supplied by the germline J gene. V is TRBV13-1 and J is TRBJ1-6; weak D call: TRBD1 (5 bases). TRBJ1-6 is an ORF, and what it does is uncertain. The CDR3 totals 14 residues. The V end was cut by 2 bases, the J end by 11 bases, with 14 bases between. The V gene's germline CDR1 is NSHNY and CDR2 SYGAGN. CDR3 DNA, as far as it was read: TGTGCCAGCAGTGACAGGGTGAACGGCCCGCCC. It encodes CASSDRVNGPP. The full CDR3 sequence reads CASSDRVNGPPLYF.

This clone was seen only a few times. Genes and germline come from the mouse. Read sequence stops 4 residues before the CDR3 end, and the germline J gene provides the missing end. This sequence joins TRBV14 and TRBJ2-1; the match to TRBD2 covers 11 bases. The CDR3 has 15 amino acids. Looked up from germline, CDR1 is SGHDT and CDR2 is FRDEAV. V was pared by 5 bases and J by 0 bases, with 1 base of the junction left unmatched. This CDR3 reads CASRGLGVNYAEQFF. CDR3 DNA (partial): TGTGCCAGCAGGGGACTGGGGGTTAACTATGCT.

For this clone: Mouse gene names apply. The read ends 4 residues before the CDR3 terminus; that terminus is restored from the germline J gene. This rearrangement joins TRBV5 to TRBJ2-5, with 12 bases that match TRBD2. The CDR3 has 16 amino acids. Germline assignment: CDR1 LGHNA and CDR2 YNLKQL (reference sequence). CDR3 DNA, as far as it was read: TGTGCCAGCAGCCAAGAGACTGGGGGGGCCAGGGAC. It specifies CASSQETGGARD. The CDR3 in its entirety is CASSQETGGARDTQYF.

At least ten counts were recorded for this clone. Mouse germline and gene names are used. Read data end 4 residues before the CDR3 end; the end is taken from the germline J gene. The chain uses TRBV17 and TRBJ2-3, with TRBD1 matching 8 bases. Unmatched junction bases numbered 7, after V lost 6 bases and J lost 2 bases. CDR3 length: 15 amino acids. CDR1 MNHDT and CDR2 YYDKIL come from the germline V gene. CDR3 residues: CASSMDRADAETLYF. The part of the CDR3 DNA that was read is TGTGCTAGCAGCATGGACAGGGCTGATGCAGAA. Together with reference TRBV17 and TRBJ2-3, the CDR3 gives the full variable domain: DTTVKQNPRYKLARVGKPVNLICSQTMNHDTMYWYQKKPNQAPKLLLFYYDKILNREADTFEKFQSSRPNNSFCSLYIGSAGLEYSAMYLCASSMDRADAETLYFGSGTRLTVL.

The sample holds a few counts of this clone. Gene and germline names: mouse. The read finishes 4 residues shy of the CDR3 end, and the germline J gene is used to complete it. The V call is TRBV13-2, the J call TRBJ2-4, with D unclear. CDR3 size: 13 residues. Deletions cut 2 bases from V and 3 bases from J, with 7 bases between. Germline-derived CDR1 and CDR2 are NNHNN and SYGAGS (reference sequence). CDR3 bases read: TGTGCCAGCGGTGAGCTGGAGCAAAAC. This encodes CASGELEQN. The CDR3 as a whole reads CASGELEQNTLYF.

This clone was seen a few times. Gene labels here are mouse ones. The read terminates 4 residues before the CDR3 end, so the remaining end is supplied by the germline J gene. Different DNA sequences within this sample yield the same CDR3. The chain links TRBV1 to TRBJ2-2; TRBD2 matches 8 bases. This CDR3 has 17 amino acids. Germline V gene lookup returns CDR1 NSQYPW and CDR2 LRSPGD (reference sequence). Losses at the gene ends were 0 bases for V and 2 bases for J; bases not matched to a gene: 5. The CDR3 sequence is CTCSADRAGGNTGQLYF. The DNA read from the CDR3 is TGCACCTGCAGTGCAGATAGGGCTGGGGGGAACACCGGG. The full variable domain, its missing parts supplied by reference TRBV1 and TRBJ2-2, is VTLLEQNPRWRLVPRGQAVNLRCILKNSQYPWMSWYQQDLQKQLQWLFTLRSPGDKEVKSLPGADYLATRVTDTELRLQVANMSQGRTLYCTCSADRAGGNTGQLYFGEGSKLTVL.

This clone was recorded a few times. Genes here carry mouse names. The observed sequence ends 3 residues before the CDR3 terminus, with the missing tail filled in from the germline J gene. V and J are TRBV1 and TRBJ1-6; D possibly corresponds to TRBD1 (5 bases). TRBJ1-6 counts as an open reading frame of uncertain function. Trimming removed 1 base at V and 7 bases at J, with 8 bases between. The CDR3 spans 14 residues. Germline V lookup: CDR1 NSQYPW, CDR2 LRSPGD (reference sequence). This CDR3 reads CTCSAARQNSPLYF. CDR3 bases read: TGCACCTGCAGTGCAGCCCGACAGAATTCGCCC.

This clone has only a few counts. Mouse gene names and germline throughout. The CDR3 goes on 4 residues after the read ends, and that part is filled in from the germline J gene. This sequence joins TRBV13-2 and TRBJ2-1, with 9 bases fitting TRBD2. V shed 0 bases and J 3 bases; nucleotides not matched to a gene: 4. The CDR3 is 16 residues long. Germline CDR1 reads NNHNN; CDR2 reads SYGAGS (reference sequence). The CDR3 DNA, read in part, is TGTGCCAGCGGTGATGCCTGGACTGGGGCCTATGCT. It codes for CASGDAWTGAYA. From start to end, the CDR3 is CASGDAWTGAYAEQFF.

This clone has only a few counts. Gene names follow the mouse nomenclature. Coverage ceases 3 residues before the CDR3 finishes, and the germline J gene fills in the end. This rearrangement joins TRBV13-2 to TRBJ1-6, with 8 positions matching TRBD1. TRBJ1-6 belongs to the ORF category, with a function that is uncertain. CDR1 and CDR2 (germline): NNHNN, SYGAGS (reference sequence). The CDR3 totals 17 residues. V was clipped by 0 bases and J by 2 bases; unmatched bases: 4. CDR3 in amino acids: CASGDVQGAPYNSPLYF. The covered CDR3 bases are TGTGCCAGCGGTGATGTGCAGGGGGCGCCCTATAATTCGCCC.

As for this clone: Gene names and germline match the mouse. The identical CDR3 is also encoded by other nucleotide sequences in the sample. The CDR3 here is CASSHRGRNSPLYF. Partial CDR3 DNA: TGTGCCAGCAGCCACAGGGGGCGAAATTCGCCC. The chain carries TRBV19 and TRBJ1-6; 9 bases are shared with TRBD1. The CDR3 extends 3 residues past the end of the read, so its final part is completed from the germline J gene. TRBJ1-6 is known as an ORF, though its function is uncertain. From germline, CDR1 is FNHDT and CDR2 SITEND (reference sequence). This CDR3 region has 14 residues. V was clipped by 5 bases and J by 7 bases; unmatched bases: 4.

This clone was observed a handful of times. Gene names follow the mouse nomenclature. The sequence runs out 3 residues before the end of the CDR3; the remainder is reconstructed from the germline J gene. The V gene is TRBV13-3, the J gene TRBJ1-6; D might be TRBD1 (6 bases). TRBJ1-6 counts as an open reading frame of uncertain function. CDR3 length equals 13 residues. V was shortened by 9 bases and J by 3 bases, with 10 bases between the two germline ends. In germline, CDR1 is NNHDY, CDR2 SYVADS. The CDR3 DNA, read in part, is TGTGCCACGGGACATGTCTATAATTCGCCC. It is translated as CATGHVYNSP. The whole CDR3 sequence reads CATGHVYNSPLYF.